The TCR beta chain described here comes from a study of blood T cell repertoires in COVID-19. Overall study: The analysed material was cDNA or gDNA that came from T cells, B-cell-depleted T cells, or PBMCs.

Some clones are missing from TCRdb's copy, which holds only in-frame ones; the method was immunoSEQ multiplex PCR. Here the sample spans 280,000 or so clones, around 89% being singletons. V was clipped by 7 bases and J by 5 bases, with 17 bases between them. The CDR3 runs 15 residues. Looked up from germline, CDR1 is MNHEY and CDR2 is SVGAGI. The gene calls are TRBV6-5 and TRBJ2-2; tentatively, D is TRBD2 (7 bases). This receptor was obtained from a woman aged 25 to 39 who had recovered from COVID-19. Input material: peripheral blood. DNA of the CDR3: TGTGCCAGCACTGCGTGGAGGGGGGGTACCGGGGAGCTGTTTTTT. This encodes CASTAWRGGTGELFF.